This TCR beta chain was captured by sequencing in a study of shared clonotypes between healthy human individuals. Naive CD8 cells, CD45RO-negative and positively selected for CCR7, excluded terminally differentiated effector memory CD45RA+ cells. The assay was immunoSEQ multiplex PCR, and TCRdb's table has in-frame clones only and misses some. The sample includes millions of clones, just under 95% of them seen just once. Sequencing input: naive CD8+ T cells sorted from blood. The sequence derives from a man aged 18 to 30 in good health.

The CDR3 loop is CASTLGGGTDTQYF. The CDR3 nucleotides are TGTGCCAGCACCTTGGGGGGCGGCACAGATACGCAGTATTTT. J is TRBJ2-3 and V is TRBV6-1; D is tentatively TRBD1 or TRBD2 (6 bases each). V was trimmed by 7 bases and J by 1 base, leaving 12 bases between them. Germline CDR1 is MNHNS and CDR2 is SASEGT. The CDR3 spans 14 residues.